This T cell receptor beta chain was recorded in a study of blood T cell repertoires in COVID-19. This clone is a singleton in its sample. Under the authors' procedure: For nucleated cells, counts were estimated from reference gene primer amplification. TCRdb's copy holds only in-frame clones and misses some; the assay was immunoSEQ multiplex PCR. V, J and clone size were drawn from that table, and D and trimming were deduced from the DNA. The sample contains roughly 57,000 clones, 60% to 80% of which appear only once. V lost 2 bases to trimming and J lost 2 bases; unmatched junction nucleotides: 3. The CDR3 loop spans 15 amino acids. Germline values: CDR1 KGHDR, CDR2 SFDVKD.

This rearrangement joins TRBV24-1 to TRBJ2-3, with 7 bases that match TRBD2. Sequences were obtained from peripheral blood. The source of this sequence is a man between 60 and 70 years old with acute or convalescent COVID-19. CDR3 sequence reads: CATSDSRGTTDTQYF. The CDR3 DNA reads TGTGCCACCAGTGATTCGCGGGGGACCACAGATACGCAGTATTTT.